The rows below give T cell receptor beta chains drawn from one sample of a study of blood T cell repertoires in COVID-19. TCRdb's copy holds only in-frame clones and misses some; the assay was immunoSEQ multiplex PCR. The sample carries under 200,000 clones, roughly 88% recorded once. Sequencing was done on a sample of PBMCs or T cells enriched from blood (not recorded which). The origin of the receptors is a woman aged 55-70 years who had recovered from COVID-19. Each CDR3 is given with its conserved first and last residue. D genes are given only for firm matches. Rows give clone size only sometimes, using once, few, many, or a class for an expanded clone.

TRBV19	TRBJ1-6	.	.	CASSAVQGQNSPLHF	TGTGCCAGTAGTGCCGTTCAGGGGCAGAATTCACCCCTCCACTTT
TRBV9	TRBJ1-2	.	TRBD1	CASSIGQGPNYGYTF	TGTGCCAGCAGCATCGGACAGGGGCCGAACTATGGCTACACCTTC
TRBV12-3/TRBV12-4	TRBJ1-1	.	.	CASSFAGPGEAFF	TGTGCCAGCAGTTTCGCGGGGCCGGGCGAAGCTTTCTTT
TRBV20-1	TRBJ2-7	.	.	CSAPTSHEQYF	TGCAGTGCCCCGACTTCCCACGAGCAGTACTTC
TRBV12-3/TRBV12-4	TRBJ1-2	.	.	CASSLRGGYGYTF	TGTGCCAGCAGTTTGAGAGGGGGATATGGCTACACCTTC
TRBV27	TRBJ1-5	.	.	CASSPRGPASNQPQHF	TGTGCCAGCAGTCCGCGTGGGCCGGCTAGCAATCAGCCCCAGCATTTT
TRBV30	TRBJ2-5	.	TRBD2	CAWRRGGGTKETQYF	TGTGCCTGGAGACGTGGCGGGGGGACCAAAGAGACCCAGTACTTC
TRBV30	TRBJ1-3	few	.	CAWGTSGNTIYF	TGTGCCTGGGGGACATCGGGAAACACCATATATTTT
TRBV6-2/TRBV6-3	TRBJ1-2	.	TRBD1	CASSLGRGRGSGGYTF	TGTGCCAGCAGCCTGGGCAGGGGGCGCGGGTCGGGAGGCTACACCTTC
TRBV4-1	TRBJ2-2	few	.	CASSRTADIGELFF	TGCGCCAGCAGCCGGACAGCGGATATCGGGGAGCTGTTTTTT